This T cell receptor beta chain was identified in a study of cytomegalovirus exposure and HLA in healthy donors. Study outcomes and limitations: Some V segments could not be told apart, so they were left out, TRBV6-2 and TRBV6-3 among them. Analysis was performed later, and it showed HLA-associated TCR beta chains to be more clonally expanded than equally common others. Reports showed the classifier diagnosing cytomegalovirus status with high specificity and sensitivity.

The PCR used 60 Vbeta and 13 Jbeta primers. The repertoire was sequenced with immunoSEQ multiplex PCR; TCRdb's copy has only in-frame clones and lacks some. The sample contains under 200,000 clones, approximately 76% of which appear only once. The J segment lost 3 bases and the V segment lost 7 bases, leaving 12 bases of the junction unmatched. Germline V lookup: CDR1 MNHEY, CDR2 SVGAGI. The CDR3 totals 15 residues. Comments on this clone: As yet, its antigen is unknown.

The receptor comes from a woman under 30 in good health and CMV-seropositive. The chain is built from TRBV6-5 and TRBJ2-7, with 7 bases identical to TRBD1. Sample: PBMCs. CDR3: CASTSSGGRLYEQYF. The CDR3 nucleotides read TGTGCCAGCACTTCCTCAGGGGGTCGCCTCTACGAGCAGTACTTC.